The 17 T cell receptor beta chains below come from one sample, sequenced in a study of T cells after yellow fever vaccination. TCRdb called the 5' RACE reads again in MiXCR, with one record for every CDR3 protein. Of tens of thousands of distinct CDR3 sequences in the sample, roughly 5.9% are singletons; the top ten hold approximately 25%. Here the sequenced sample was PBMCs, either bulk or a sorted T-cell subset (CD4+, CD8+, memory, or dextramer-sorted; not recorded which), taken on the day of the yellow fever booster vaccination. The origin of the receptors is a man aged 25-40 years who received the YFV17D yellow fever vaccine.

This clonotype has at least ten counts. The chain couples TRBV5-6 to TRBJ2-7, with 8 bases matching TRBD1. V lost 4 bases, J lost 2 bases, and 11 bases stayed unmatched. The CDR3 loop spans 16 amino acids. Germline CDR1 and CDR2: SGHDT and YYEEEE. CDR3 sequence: CASSHGQGSLAYEQYF. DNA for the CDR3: TGTGCCAGCAGCCACGGACAGGGAAGTCTAGCCTACGAGCAGTACTTC.

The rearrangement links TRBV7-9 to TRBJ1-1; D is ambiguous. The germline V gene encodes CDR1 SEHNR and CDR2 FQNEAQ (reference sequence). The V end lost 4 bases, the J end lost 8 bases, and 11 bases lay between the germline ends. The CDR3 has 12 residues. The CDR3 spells CASSSVGLEAFF. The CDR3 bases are TGTGCCAGCAGCTCCGTGGGCTTAGAAGCTTTCTTT.

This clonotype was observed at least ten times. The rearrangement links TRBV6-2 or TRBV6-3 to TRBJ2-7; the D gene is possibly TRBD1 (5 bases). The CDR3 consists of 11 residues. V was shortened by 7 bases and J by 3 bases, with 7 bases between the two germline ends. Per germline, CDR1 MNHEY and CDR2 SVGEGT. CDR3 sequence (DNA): TGTGCCAGCACCCAGGGCTACGAGCAGTACTTC. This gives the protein CASTQGYEQYF.

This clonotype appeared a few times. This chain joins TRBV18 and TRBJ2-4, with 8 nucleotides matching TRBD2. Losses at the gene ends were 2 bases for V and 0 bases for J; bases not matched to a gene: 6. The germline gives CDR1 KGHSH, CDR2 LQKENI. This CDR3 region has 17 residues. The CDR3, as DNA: TGTGCCAGCTCACCAGGGACTAGAGCGCTAGCCAAAAACATTCAGTACTTC. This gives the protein CASSPGTRALAKNIQYF.

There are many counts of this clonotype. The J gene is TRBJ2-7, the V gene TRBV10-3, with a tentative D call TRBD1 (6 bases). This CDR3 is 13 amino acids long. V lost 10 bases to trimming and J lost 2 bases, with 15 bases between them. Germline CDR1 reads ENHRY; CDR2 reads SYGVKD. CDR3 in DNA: TGTGCCACCGTACGGGACACTCCCTACGAGCAGTACTTC. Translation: CATVRDTPYEQYF.

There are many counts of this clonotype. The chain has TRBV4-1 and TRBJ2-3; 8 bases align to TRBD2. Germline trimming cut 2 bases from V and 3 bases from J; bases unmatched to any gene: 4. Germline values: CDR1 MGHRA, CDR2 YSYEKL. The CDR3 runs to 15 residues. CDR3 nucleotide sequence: TGCGCCAGCAGCCAATGGATAGCGGGGACAGATACGCAGTATTTT. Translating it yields CASSQWIAGTDTQYF.

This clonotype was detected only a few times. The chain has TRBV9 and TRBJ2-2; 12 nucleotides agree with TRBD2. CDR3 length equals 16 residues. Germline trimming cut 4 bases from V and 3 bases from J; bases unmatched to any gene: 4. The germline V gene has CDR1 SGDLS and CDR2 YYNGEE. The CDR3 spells CASSPRLAGDTGELFF. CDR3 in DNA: TGTGCCAGCAGCCCAAGACTAGCGGGAGACACCGGGGAGCTGTTTTTT. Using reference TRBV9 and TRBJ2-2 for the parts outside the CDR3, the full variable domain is DSGVTQTPKHLITATGQRVTLRCSPRSGDLSVYWYQQSLDQGLQFLIQYYNGEERAKGNILERFSAQQFPDLHSELNLSSLELGDSALYFCASSPRLAGDTGELFFGEGSRLTVL.

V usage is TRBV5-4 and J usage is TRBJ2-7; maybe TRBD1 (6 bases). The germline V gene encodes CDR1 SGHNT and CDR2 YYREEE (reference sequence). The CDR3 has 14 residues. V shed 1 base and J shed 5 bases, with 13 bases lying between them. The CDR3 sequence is CASSLRGSGDEQYF. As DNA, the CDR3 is TGTGCCAGCAGCTTGAGGGGGAGTGGGGACGAGCAGTACTTC.

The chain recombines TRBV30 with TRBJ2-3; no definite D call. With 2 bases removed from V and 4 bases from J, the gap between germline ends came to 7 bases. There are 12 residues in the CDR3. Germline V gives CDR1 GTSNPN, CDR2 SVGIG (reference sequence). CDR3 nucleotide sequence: TGTGCCTGGAGTCGTACAGCAGATACGCAGTATTTT. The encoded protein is CAWSRTADTQYF.

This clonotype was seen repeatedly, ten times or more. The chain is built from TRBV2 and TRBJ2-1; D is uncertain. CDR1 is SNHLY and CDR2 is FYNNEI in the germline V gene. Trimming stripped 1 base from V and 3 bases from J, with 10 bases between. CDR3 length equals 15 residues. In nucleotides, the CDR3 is TGTGCCAGCAGTGAAGGCCCCATCTACTACAATGAGCAGTTCTTC. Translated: CASSEGPIYYNEQFF.

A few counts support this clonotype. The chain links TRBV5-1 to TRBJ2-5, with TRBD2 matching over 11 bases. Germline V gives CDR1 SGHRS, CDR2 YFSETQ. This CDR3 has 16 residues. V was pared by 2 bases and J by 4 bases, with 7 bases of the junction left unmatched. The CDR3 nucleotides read TGCGCCAGCAGCTTCTCGCTAGCGGGGGGCGGAGAGACCCAGTACTTC. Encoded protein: CASSFSLAGGGETQYF. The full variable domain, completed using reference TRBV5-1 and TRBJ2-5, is KAGVTQTPRYLIKTRGQQVTLSCSPISGHRSVSWYQQTPGQGLQFLFEYFSETQRNKGNFPGRFSGRQFSNSRSEMNVSTLELGDSALYLCASSFSLAGGGETQYFGPGTRLLVL.

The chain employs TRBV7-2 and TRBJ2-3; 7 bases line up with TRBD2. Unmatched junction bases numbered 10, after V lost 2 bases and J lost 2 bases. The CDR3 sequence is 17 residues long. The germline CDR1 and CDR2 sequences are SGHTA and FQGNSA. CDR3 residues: CASSLIRTRDITDTQYF. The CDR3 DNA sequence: TGTGCCAGCAGCTTAATCCGGACTAGGGATATCACAGATACGCAGTATTTT. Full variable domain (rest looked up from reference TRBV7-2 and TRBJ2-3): GAGVSQSPSNKVTEKGKDVELRCDPISGHTALYWYRQSLGQGLEFLIYFQGNSAPDKSGLPSDRFSAERTGGSVSTLTIQRTQQEDSAVYLCASSLIRTRDITDTQYFGPGTRLTVL.

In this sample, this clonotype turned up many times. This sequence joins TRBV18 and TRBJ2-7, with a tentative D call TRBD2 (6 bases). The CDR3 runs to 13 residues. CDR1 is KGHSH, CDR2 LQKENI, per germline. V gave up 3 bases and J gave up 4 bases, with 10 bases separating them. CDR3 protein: CASSPPGTYEQYF. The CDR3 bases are TGTGCCAGCTCACCCCCGGGGACTTACGAGCAGTACTTC.

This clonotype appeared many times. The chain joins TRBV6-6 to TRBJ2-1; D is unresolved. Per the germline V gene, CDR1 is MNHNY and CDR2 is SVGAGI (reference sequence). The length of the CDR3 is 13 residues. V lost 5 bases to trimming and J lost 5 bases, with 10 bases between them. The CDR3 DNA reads TGTGCCAGCAGTCCCGCAGTGAACAATGAGCAGTTCTTC. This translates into CASSPAVNNEQFF.

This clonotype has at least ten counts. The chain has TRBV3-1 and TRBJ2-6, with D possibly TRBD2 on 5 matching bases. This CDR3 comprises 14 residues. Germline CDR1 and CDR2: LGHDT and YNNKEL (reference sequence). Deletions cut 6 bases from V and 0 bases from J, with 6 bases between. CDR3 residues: CASRRDSGANVLTF. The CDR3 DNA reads TGTGCCAGCAGGAGGGACTCTGGGGCCAACGTCCTGACTTTC.

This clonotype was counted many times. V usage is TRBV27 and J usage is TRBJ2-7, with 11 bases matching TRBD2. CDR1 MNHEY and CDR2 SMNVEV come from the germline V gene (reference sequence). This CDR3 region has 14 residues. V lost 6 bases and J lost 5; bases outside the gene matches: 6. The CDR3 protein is CASRLAGGPHEQYF. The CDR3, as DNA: TGTGCCAGCAGGTTAGCGGGAGGGCCCCACGAGCAGTACTTC.

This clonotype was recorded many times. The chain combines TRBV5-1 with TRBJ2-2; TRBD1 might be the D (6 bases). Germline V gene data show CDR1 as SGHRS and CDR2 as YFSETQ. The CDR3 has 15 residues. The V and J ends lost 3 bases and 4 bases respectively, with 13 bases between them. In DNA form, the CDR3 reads TGCGCCAGCAGCTCAGACCGAGGGGGCACCGGGGAGCTGTTTTTT. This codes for CASSSDRGGTGELFF.